The 23 T cell receptor beta chains listed next were all sequenced from one sample in a study of human T cells and chemical hapten exposure. Time point in this sample: patch test 2, 6 weeks after DPC sensitization. Treatment here: therapeutic diphenylcyclopropenone sensitization with weekly scalp DPC. TCRdb re-analysed the RACE reads in MiXCR, keeping a single row per CDR3 protein. This table holds around 130,000 distinct CDR3 sequences, approximately 12% found once. Sequences were derived from whole blood, sampled in connection with sensitization to the hapten diphenylcyclopropenone (DPC). The receptors were sampled from a woman aged 50 to 65 with alopecia areata. Some clones in this sample may be carry-over from other donors' samples.

This rearrangement joins TRBV5-1 to TRBJ2-7, with 12 nucleotides matching TRBD2. This CDR3 region has 16 residues. Losses at the gene ends were 4 bases for V and 1 base for J; bases not matched to a gene: 6. Germline lookup yields CDR1 SGHRS and CDR2 YFSETQ. The CDR3 nucleotides read TGCGCCAGCAGCATGACAGGGACTAGCGGGTCCTACGAGCAGTACTTC. Its translation is CASSMTGTSGSYEQYF.

This clonotype was counted a few times. V and J are TRBV10-3 and TRBJ2-3, with 13 bases lining up with TRBD2. Trimming at V came to 6 bases and at J to 3 bases, leaving 9 bases not matched to a gene. This CDR3 is 17 amino acids long. Per germline, CDR1 ENHRY and CDR2 SYGVKD. CDR3 nucleotides: TGTGCCATCAGCTGGACTAGCGGGAGTGGCAGGACAGATACGCAGTATTTT. This translates into CAISWTSGSGRTDTQYF.

In this sample, this clonotype turned up many times. The rearrangement uses TRBV5-1 and TRBJ2-3; TRBD2 matches 11 bases. CDR3 length: 14 amino acids. The germline CDR1 and CDR2 sequences are SGHRS and YFSETQ. Trimming at V came to 6 bases and at J to 10 bases, leaving 10 bases not matched to a gene. CDR3 amino acids: CASNPGVAGGSQYF. The CDR3 DNA reads as TGCGCCAGCAACCCCGGGGTAGCGGGAGGGTCGCAGTATTTT.

This clonotype was counted between two and nine times. The V call is TRBV10-3, the J call TRBJ2-1; 9 bases line up with TRBD2. Trimming at V came to 0 bases and at J to 6 bases, leaving 6 bases not matched to a gene. Germline V gene sequence: CDR1 ENHRY, CDR2 SYGVKD. This CDR3 has 16 amino acids. Here the CDR3 DNA reads TGTGCCATCAGTGAGTCGGGTTTGACTAGCGGCAATGAGCAGTTCTTC. Amino acids: CAISESGLTSGNEQFF.

This chain links TRBV20-1 with TRBJ2-7; unclear D gene. This CDR3 is 11 amino acids long. Trimming stripped 3 bases from V and 9 bases from J, with 12 bases between. From germline, CDR1 is DFQATT and CDR2 SNEGSKA (reference sequence). The CDR3 region has the DNA TGCAGTGCTAGTTTGCCTTCTGGGCAGTACTTC. Residues: CSASLPSGQYF.

The rearrangement links TRBV6-1 to TRBJ2-7; D is perhaps TRBD1 (6 bases). Germline CDR1 and CDR2: MNHNS and SASEGT. This CDR3 has 13 residues. V dropped 7 bases and J dropped 3 bases, with 13 bases sitting between them. The CDR3: CASKGQGYYEQYF. As DNA, the CDR3 is TGTGCCAGCAAGGGTCAGGGGTACTACGAGCAGTACTTC.

The rearrangement uses TRBV12-3 or TRBV12-4 and TRBJ2-1, with 10 bases aligning to TRBD2. Germline trimming cut 1 base from V and 5 bases from J; bases unmatched to any gene: 2. The CDR3 spans 15 residues. CDR3 DNA sequence: TGTGCCAGCAGTTTAGTCACTAGCGGGAACAATGAGCAGTTCTTC. It specifies CASSLVTSGNNEQFF.

The chain links TRBV7-8 to TRBJ2-2; 7 nucleotides line up with TRBD1. From germline, CDR1 is SGHVS and CDR2 FQNEAQ. The junction had 6 bases not matched to a gene; V was cut back by 5 bases and J by 0 bases. The CDR3 runs 16 residues. For the CDR3, the DNA is TGTGCCAGCAGCCTGGGACAGACAACGAACACCGGGGAGCTGTTTTTT. It encodes CASSLGQTTNTGELFF.

This clonotype was seen repeatedly, ten times or more. The chain carries TRBV7-9 and TRBJ1-6; D is undetermined. Deletions cut 5 bases from V and 7 bases from J, with 18 bases between. The germline gives CDR1 SEHNR, CDR2 FQNEAQ (reference sequence). This CDR3 contains 16 residues. The CDR3 nucleotides read TGTGCCAGCAGCGACCGGGCCTATGAGTCAAATTCACCCCTCCACTTT. Translating gives CASSDRAYESNSPLHF. The complete variable domain, with remaining parts taken from reference TRBV7-9 and TRBJ1-6, reads DTGVSQNPRHKITKRGQNVTFRCDPISEHNRLYWYRQTLGQGPEFLTYFQNEAQLEKSRLLSDRFSAERPKGSFSTLEIQRTEQGDSAMYLCASSDRAYESNSPLHFGNGTRLTVT.

The chain employs TRBV6-2 or TRBV6-3 and TRBJ1-1; a weak D match, TRBD1 (6 bases). The CDR3 length is 16 residues. Trimming pared 6 bases from V and 1 base from J, leaving 18 bases between. Germline V lookup: CDR1 MNHEY, CDR2 SVGEGT. The CDR3 spells CASRSPAGGGNTEAFF. Written as DNA, the CDR3 is TGTGCCAGCAGGTCCCCCGCGGGGGGCGGGAACACTGAAGCTTTCTTT.

The chain recombines TRBV11-1 with TRBJ2-2, with 7 bases aligning to TRBD1. The CDR3 has 15 amino acids. V dropped 5 bases and J dropped 4; count of bases not matched to a gene: 7. CDR1 is SGHAT and CDR2 is FQDESV in the germline V gene (reference sequence). The CDR3 loop reads CASSPRTGFTGELFF. DNA of the CDR3: TGTGCCAGCAGCCCGAGGACAGGATTCACCGGGGAGCTGTTTTTT.

This clonotype appeared a few times. The chain couples TRBV5-4 to TRBJ2-3, with 13 positions matching TRBD2. CDR3 length: 16 amino acids. From germline, CDR1 is SGHNT and CDR2 YYREEE (reference sequence). The V gene end was trimmed by 4 bases and the J gene end by 4 bases; junction bases not matched to a gene: 6. CDR3 bases: TGTGCCAGCAGCCCGCGGACTAGCGGGAGATCAGATACGCAGTATTTT. Translated: CASSPRTSGRSDTQYF.

The chain links TRBV29-1 to TRBJ2-7, with 8 bases fitting TRBD1. V lost 6 bases and J lost 12; bases outside the gene matches: 13. This CDR3 contains 12 residues. Germline V gives CDR1 SQVTM, CDR2 ANQGSEA. CDR3 DNA sequence: TGCAGCGTCCCGGACAGGGACTCCTGGGGGTACTTC. Amino acid sequence: CSVPDRDSWGYF.

This clonotype was counted only a few times. The chain combines TRBV21-1 with TRBJ1-6. TRBV21-1 is given as a pseudogene. This CDR3 comprises 15 residues. The CDR3 reads CASSKAKSRDSPLHF. CDR3 nucleotides: TGTGCCAGCAGCAAAGCGAAAAGTCGAGATTCACCCCTCCACTTT.

This clonotype was seen a few times. The chain uses TRBV25-1 and TRBJ2-7; 7 nucleotides agree with TRBD1. Germline CDR1 MGHDK, CDR2 SYGVNS. The junction had 7 bases not matched to a gene; V was cut back by 3 bases and J by 2 bases. The CDR3 totals 15 residues. The CDR3 region has the DNA TGTGCCAGCAGTGAGCTACAGGGGAGAACCTACGAGCAGTACTTC. Translation: CASSELQGRTYEQYF.

The table lists this clonotype with many counts. This chain connects TRBV2 to TRBJ2-2, with D unclear. The CDR3 totals 14 residues. Trimming cost V 3 bases and J 0 bases, with 5 bases left between them. Per the germline V gene, CDR1 is SNHLY and CDR2 is FYNNEI. As DNA, the CDR3 is TGTGCCAGCAGTGAGGGCGCGAACACCGGGGAGCTGTTTTTT. Its protein is CASSEGANTGELFF.

The J gene is TRBJ2-3, the V gene TRBV4-3; the D gene is possibly TRBD2 (5 bases). Germline loops: CDR1 LGHNA, CDR2 YSLEER. V lost 0 bases and J lost 2, with 9 bases in between. The CDR3 extends over 15 amino acids. CDR3 protein: CASSQDPGLTDTQYF. CDR3 nucleotide sequence: TGCGCCAGCAGCCAAGATCCCGGACTCACAGATACGCAGTATTTT.

This clonotype was counted only a few times. CDR3 residues: CSVMAGSSYEQYF. CDR3 DNA sequence: TGCAGCGTTATGGCGGGGAGCTCCTACGAGCAGTACTTC. The chain combines TRBV29-1 with TRBJ2-7; weak D call: TRBD2 (6 bases). CDR1 SQVTM and CDR2 ANQGSEA come from the germline V gene. This CDR3 is 13 amino acids long. V lost 5 bases, J lost 0 bases, and 11 bases lay in between.

This clonotype was recorded many times. This rearrangement joins TRBV11-2 to TRBJ2-2, with 10 bases aligning to TRBD2. Losses at the gene ends were 4 bases for V and 2 bases for J; bases not matched to a gene: 7. Germline-derived CDR1 and CDR2 are SGHAT and FQNNGV. CDR3 length equals 17 residues. In DNA form, the CDR3 reads TGTGCCAGCAGCTCCCACGTACTAGCGGGAAACACCGGGGAGCTGTTTTTT. Its protein is CASSSHVLAGNTGELFF.

The chain employs TRBV11-2 and TRBJ2-7; no definite D call. V gave up 1 base and J gave up 4 bases, with 11 bases separating them. The CDR3 consists of 14 residues. Germline CDR1 reads SGHAT; CDR2 reads FQNNGV. CDR3 sequence reads: CASSLASQPYEQYF. CDR3 sequence (DNA): TGTGCCAGCAGCTTAGCGTCTCAGCCGTACGAGCAGTACTTC. The full variable domain, completed using reference TRBV11-2 and TRBJ2-7, is EAGVAQSPRYKIIEKRQSVAFWCNPISGHATLYWYQQILGQGPKLLIQFQNNGVVDDSQLPKDRFSAERLKGVDSTLKIQPAKLEDSAVYLCASSLASQPYEQYFGPGTRLTVT.

V is TRBV29-1 and J is TRBJ2-7; D is unclear. V was clipped by 5 bases and J by 6 bases, with 11 bases between them. The CDR3 has 11 amino acids. CDR1 SQVTM and CDR2 ANQGSEA come from the germline V gene. The CDR3 loop reads CSVSDIAEQYF. CDR3 DNA sequence: TGCAGCGTTTCCGACATCGCCGAGCAGTACTTC.

V and J are TRBV11-2 and TRBJ2-3; D tentatively fits TRBD1 or TRBD2 (6 bases each). The V end lost 8 bases, the J end lost 6 bases, and 18 bases lay between the germline ends. Germline CDR1 and CDR2: SGHAT and FQNNGV. CDR3 length: 14 amino acids. The CDR3 spells CASRWRGSGDTQYF. DNA of the CDR3: TGTGCCAGCCGTTGGAGGGGGAGCGGGGATACGCAGTATTTT.

This clonotype was detected many times. The genes are TRBV4-1 and TRBJ1-4, with TRBD1 identical over 10 bases. J was trimmed by 7 bases and V by 2 bases; bases with no gene match: 7. The CDR3 is 16 residues long. Germline assignment: CDR1 MGHRA and CDR2 YSYEKL. The CDR3 loop is CASSQSMTGGIEKLFF. In DNA, the CDR3 is TGCGCCAGCAGCCAATCCATGACAGGGGGCATTGAAAAACTGTTTTTT.